This TCR beta chain appears in the sequencing data of a study of T-cell memory formation after mild COVID-19. Trimming took 4 bases from V and 2 from J; bases not matched to a gene: 5. Germline CDR1 and CDR2: DFQATT and SNEGSKA (reference sequence). The CDR3 is 14 residues long. TCRdb called the 5' RACE reads again in MiXCR, with one record for every CDR3 protein. Here the sample spans 300,000 or so distinct CDR3 sequences, 16% being singletons. This chain uses TRBV20-1 with TRBJ2-5; 9 bases are a match to TRBD2. The sequence derives from a man younger than 35 who had mild COVID-19 (a few samples of this study predate the infection). Cell type and time point are not known. Sequenced: PBMCs or a T cell subset sorted from them (not recorded which). The CDR3 spells CSATRSGGQETQYF. CDR3 nucleotide sequence: TGCAGTGCTACCCGGAGCGGGGGGCAAGAGACCCAGTACTTC.